This TCR beta chain was observed in a study of T cell clonality in common variable immunodeficiency. Whole-study findings and limits: Reportedly, TCR beta sequences from common variable immunodeficiency showed fewer deletions and N-nucleotide insertions.

This clone turned up a few times. The antigen is undetermined. Read data end 3 residues before the CDR3 end; the end is taken from the germline J gene. Donors gave roughly 5 to 8.5 ml heparinized peripheral whole blood. This CDR3 spans 14 amino acids. CDR1 KGHSH and CDR2 LQKENI come from the germline V gene. Data came from immunoSEQ multiplex PCR; TCRdb stores just in-frame clones and leaves some out. The sample presents under 3,000 clones, none singletons. Sequenced sample: peripheral blood mononuclear cells. The source of this sequence is a human donor with common variable immunodeficiency. The chain combines TRBV18 with TRBJ1-2, with D perhaps TRBD1 (5 bases). The chain's CDR3 is CASSPAVQGDSYTF. CDR3 bases read: TGTGCCAGCTCACCAGCGGTCCAGGGAGATAGC.